These T cell receptor beta chains were read from a single sample in a study of T cells in Graves' hyperthyroidism and ophthalmopathy. MiXCR, run by TCRdb on the multiplex PCR reads, gives a single entry per CDR3 protein. The table shows 350,000 to 400,000 distinct CDR3 sequences, with approximately 20% occurring only once. The sample taken for sequencing was blood. The source of these receptors is a woman aged 18 to 35 with Graves' hyperthyroidism. The CDR3 runs from the conserved cysteine through the conserved F or W. The D gene is left open where the match is weak.

J,D,V,CDR3
TRBJ1-1,TRBD1,TRBV20-1,CSAKQGARTEAFF
TRBJ2-7,-,TRBV6-5,CASSYGTIRSEQYF
TRBJ1-1,TRBD1,TRBV5-1,CASRNAGTGTRGVF
TRBJ1-2,TRBD1,TRBV20-1,CSAGTGLANYGYTF
TRBJ2-5,TRBD2,TRBV5-1,CASAALAGQETQYF
TRBJ2-7,-,TRBV27,CASSLDGPYEQYF
TRBJ1-1,-,TRBV28,CASTLRGEAFF
TRBJ1-5,-,TRBV27,CASSDGAANQPQHF
TRBJ2-7,-,TRBV12-3/TRBV12-4,CASSSGLEQYF
TRBJ1-1,-,TRBV3-1,CASSLTGNQEEAFF
TRBJ2-7,-,TRBV12-3/TRBV12-4,CARDFRVSYEQYF
TRBJ2-2,TRBD2,TRBV20-1,CSARDFRGGAAGELFF
TRBJ2-2,-,TRBV28,CASSLALAPGTGELFF
TRBJ1-1,TRBD1,TRBV29-1,CSVEERQGWTEAFF
TRBJ1-2,TRBD1,TRBV5-1,CASSPTTGANYGYTF
TRBJ1-1,TRBD1,TRBV3-1,CASSQGPGQGALNTEAFF
TRBJ2-5,-,TRBV7-6,CASSPGPSETQYF
TRBJ2-5,TRBD2,TRBV20-1,CSARDFILAVQETQYF
TRBJ2-7,TRBD2,TRBV9,CASSPRGGGHEQYF
TRBJ2-7,TRBD2,TRBV29-1,CSVEGTRSYEQYF
TRBJ2-5,-,TRBV5-1,CASSAGIGETQYF
TRBJ2-7,TRBD2,TRBV12-3/TRBV12-4,CASSSLAGEYEQYF
TRBJ1-1,-,TRBV29-1,CSVLFGGMKTEAFF
TRBJ2-7,-,TRBV5-6,CASSWRDSNYEQYF
TRBJ1-5,-,TRBV6-1,CASSEGGGGIAQPQHF
TRBJ1-1,TRBD1,TRBV18,CASSSTGGITEAFF
TRBJ2-2,TRBD2,TRBV6-2/TRBV6-3,CASSWGGTGELFF
TRBJ1-3,-,TRBV9,CASSVAPEVNTIYF
TRBJ1-2,-,TRBV21-1,CASSNDQAPKAGQRHLNYGYTF
TRBJ2-7,TRBD1,TRBV29-1,CSVEVLFPDRGHYEQYF
TRBJ1-6,-,TRBV30,CAWSTPEPLHF
TRBJ2-5,-,TRBV11-2,CASSSRWTDQETQYF
TRBJ2-7,TRBD2,TRBV5-1,CASPHPPAGGLESSYEQYF
TRBJ1-1,-,TRBV4-1,CASSQALLRGRNTEAFF
TRBJ1-1,TRBD1,TRBV10-3,CAISEPDRADEAFF
TRBJ2-2,TRBD1,TRBV11-1,CASSSRQGFPTGELFF
TRBJ1-2,TRBD1,TRBV2,CASRDRAILYGYTF
TRBJ2-5,TRBD1,TRBV6-5,CASSYTTGWEETQYF
TRBJ2-2,-,TRBV6-1,CASSNLDGELFF
TRBJ2-7,-,TRBV7-3,CASSLGVGVNDEQYF
TRBJ2-7,TRBD1,TRBV6-1,CASSPRGQAMTYDQYF
TRBJ1-2,TRBD1,TRBV6-5,CASSNRGGGYTF
TRBJ2-3,-,TRBV6-5,CASSYRSRTDTQYF
TRBJ2-7,-,TRBV20-1,CSAPRSTYEQYF
TRBJ1-1,-,TRBV5-6,CASSSGRSEAFF
TRBJ2-2,-,TRBV12-3/TRBV12-4,CASSFYGTTGELFF
TRBJ1-5,TRBD1,TRBV19,CASSPGQGSRGNRPQHF
TRBJ1-1,TRBD1,TRBV7-2,CASSARDREIGFF
TRBJ1-1,-,TRBV7-9,CASSLFHTEAFF
TRBJ2-2,TRBD2,TRBV12-3/TRBV12-4,CASRIRRLAGVTGELFF
TRBJ1-5,TRBD1,TRBV5-6,CASSLTGGSQPQHF
TRBJ1-2,-,TRBV15,CATSRVGGRYGYTF
TRBJ1-5,-,TRBV4-1,CASSQEPGGVQPQHF